This TCR beta chain was identified in a study of blood T cells in healthy people across ages. This clonotype was counted many times. This CDR3 contains 15 residues. Trimming cost V 4 bases and J 7 bases, with 17 bases left between them. Germline CDR1 is MNHNS and CDR2 is SASEGT. A sample-barcoded 5' primer and a J-beta primer mix were used in a second PCR of roughly 7 to 11 cycles. TCRdb processed the 5' RACE reads anew with MiXCR; each CDR3 protein has one entry. The top ten hold under 4.5% of the sample, which has about 800,000 distinct CDR3 sequences, roughly 25% seen once. The sample providers were healthy Caucasian people from Russia, aged about 6 to 100. This sample also belongs to another study, concerning T cells of mothers and their children.

This rearrangement joins TRBV6-1 to TRBJ1-5; no clear D gene. This sequence was found in a boy younger than 18 in good health. The material sequenced was blood. DNA of the CDR3: TGTGCCAGCAGTGTTACAGAAGGAGGGCGGCAGCCCCAGCATTTT. Translation: CASSVTEGGRQPQHF.